This TCR beta chain was captured in a study of human T cells and chemical hapten exposure. Findings and limits, study-wide: Relative to controls, expanded TCRs formed significantly more large CDR3 similarity clusters. All donors were alopecia patients, so their immunity may differ from that of healthy people.

CDR3 size: 14 residues. The germline gives CDR1 SEHNR, CDR2 FQNEAQ (reference sequence). Losses at the gene ends were 0 bases for V and 6 bases for J; bases not matched to a gene: 5. Each CDR3 protein gets one entry after TCRdb re-called the RACE reads with MiXCR. Of about 190,000 distinct CDR3 sequences listed, around 25% are singletons. Time point: patch test 3, about 24 weeks after DPC sensitization. Treatment reported: therapeutic diphenylcyclopropenone sensitization with weekly scalp DPC. Donors were 18 to 70-year-old alopecia patients suitable for DPC. In its sample, this clonotype was seen a few times. As yet, its antigen is unknown.

Specimen: whole blood, collected in connection with sensitization to the hapten diphenylcyclopropenone (DPC). The clonotype comes from a woman aged 40 to 50 with alopecia areata. Some clones in this sample may be carry-over from other donors' samples. V and J are TRBV7-9 and TRBJ2-7, with 7 bases fitting TRBD1. The CDR3 here is CASSLAQGQGEQYF. The CDR3 bases are TGTGCCAGCAGCTTAGCACAGGGGCAAGGCGAGCAGTACTTC.